These 10 T cell receptor beta chains were sequenced from one sample in a study of neurological immune-mediated disorders (dated by TCRdb to the late 2010s). The meaning of the sample's time point label: longitudinal time-point 2. Libraries were prepared through 5' RACE. Sequencing was performed on an Illumina HiSeq 2500. TCRdb passed the public sequencing reads through fastp at Q25 and MiXCR, retaining productive beta sequences. One record per CDR3 amino acid sequence lists the most common genes and DNA. Recorded for this sample are 100,000 or so distinct CDR3 sequences; less than 15% of them occurred a single time. The ten largest clones capture just under 5% of the sample. Material: PBMCs. Receptor source: a female donor with HTLV-1-associated myelopathy (HAM/TSP).

The sample holds a few counts of this clonotype. The genes are TRBV6-2 or TRBV6-3 and TRBJ1-5, with a weak D call TRBD1 (6 bases). The CDR3 consists of 15 residues. Germline V gives CDR1 MNHEY, CDR2 SVGEGT. V dropped 0 bases and J dropped 7 bases, with 13 bases sitting between them. CDR3 sequence reads: CASSYSIRGWQPQHF. The CDR3 DNA reads as TGTGCCAGCAGTTACTCGATCAGGGGTTGGCAGCCCCAGCATTTT.

This clonotype was recorded many times. This sequence joins TRBV5-5 and TRBJ2-1; TRBD1 or TRBD2 may be the D gene (5 bases each). There are 16 residues in the CDR3. The germline V and J ends were trimmed by 0 bases and 0 bases, with 10 bases remaining between them. The germline gives CDR1 SGHKS, CDR2 YYEKEE (reference sequence). CDR3 coding DNA: TGTGCCAGCAGCTTGGGAGCGGACACCTCCTACAATGAGCAGTTCTTC. The encoded protein is CASSLGADTSYNEQFF.

This clonotype was observed many times. V gene TRBV20-1 combines with J gene TRBJ2-1; D is possibly TRBD1 or TRBD2 (5 bases each). Deletions cut 3 bases from V and 6 bases from J, with 18 bases between. Germline V gene lookup returns CDR1 DFQATT and CDR2 SNEGSKA (reference sequence). The CDR3 contains 15 residues. The CDR3, as DNA: TGCAGTGCTAGCGGAACCCTTCGAGGGACCAATGAGCAGTTCTTC. It translates to CSASGTLRGTNEQFF.

This clonotype showed up many times. This rearrangement joins TRBV7-2 to TRBJ2-7; a possible D gene is TRBD1 (6 bases). Germline CDR1 is SGHTA and CDR2 is FQGNSA. The CDR3 length is 13 residues. V lost 3 bases, J lost 3 bases, and 9 bases lay in between. CDR3 coding DNA: TGTGCCAGCAGCTTTTACAGGGTCTACGAGCAGTACTTC. Its protein product is CASSFYRVYEQYF.

As to this clonotype: Since a much larger clone is just one base distant, this may be a read error. The chain carries TRBV5-8 and TRBJ2-7; 8 bases match TRBD1. CDR3 length equals 12 residues. V trimming: 3 bases; J trimming: 10 bases; junction bases outside the gene matches: 6. Germline CDR1 SGHTS, CDR2 YDEGEE. Here the CDR3 reads CASSSGRGRQYF. The CDR3 DNA reads as TGTGCCAGCAGCTCTGGCAGGGGGCGACAGTACTTC.

This clonotype was counted at least ten times. V gene TRBV7-2 combines with J gene TRBJ2-1; D uncertain. The CDR3 is 16 amino acids. Trimming took 5 bases from V and 0 from J, leaving 14 bases between them. The V gene's germline CDR1 is SGHTA and CDR2 FQGNSA. DNA of the CDR3: TGTGCCAGCAGCGCCGAGCCCCCATACTCCTACAATGAGCAGTTCTTC. It encodes CASSAEPPYSYNEQFF.

This clonotype was seen ten or more times. The genes are TRBV6-6 and TRBJ2-7; maybe TRBD2 (5 bases). The germline V gene has CDR1 MNHNY and CDR2 SVGAGI (reference sequence). CDR3 length equals 17 residues. V gave up 7 bases and J gave up 0 bases, with 22 bases separating them. CDR3 amino acids: CASNTLLSGFISYEQYF. DNA for the CDR3: TGTGCCAGCAATACCCTGCTGTCGGGATTCATCTCCTACGAGCAGTACTTC.

This clonotype was seen many times. The V gene is TRBV6-1, the J gene TRBJ2-7; a weak D match, TRBD1 (6 bases). V was pared by 6 bases and J by 2 bases, with 17 bases between. The CDR3 spans 15 residues. Germline V gives CDR1 MNHNS, CDR2 SASEGT. The CDR3 region has the DNA TGTGCCAGCAGCCTCTACAGGGTACAGACCTACGAGCAGTACTTC. This encodes CASSLYRVQTYEQYF.

This clonotype was seen ten or more times. This rearrangement joins TRBV12-3 or TRBV12-4 to TRBJ2-7; unclear D gene. The CDR3 length is 15 residues. V dropped 5 bases and J dropped 0 bases, with 14 bases sitting between them. DNA for the CDR3: TGTGCCAGCAGTCCCGACACGGATAGCTCCTACGAGCAGTACTTC. The encoded protein is CASSPDTDSSYEQYF.

This clonotype showed up many times. V gene TRBV12-3 or TRBV12-4 combines with J gene TRBJ2-2; 10 bases fit TRBD1. The CDR3 sequence is 15 residues long. V shed 5 bases and J 6 bases; nucleotides not matched to a gene: 6. The CDR3 region is CASSLDRGQAGELFF. In nucleotides, the CDR3 is TGTGCCAGCAGTCTAGACAGGGGGCAGGCCGGGGAGCTGTTTTTT.